The rows below give T cell receptor beta chains drawn from one sample of a study of T-cell memory formation after mild COVID-19. TCRdb recomputed calls from the 5' RACE reads with MiXCR, one row per CDR3 protein. The sample contains 200,000 or so distinct CDR3 sequences, 9.5% of which appear only once. Sequencing used PBMCs or a T cell subset sorted from them (not recorded which). The receptor set was obtained from a man between 18 and 35 years old who had mild COVID-19 (a few samples of this study predate the infection). Cell type and time point are not known. Both conserved end residues are part of each CDR3. The D gene is left open where the match is weak. Clone sizes are given selectively: once, few, many, or a class where the clone is expanded.

J gene | V gene | D gene | clone size | CDR3 protein | CDR3 DNA
TRBJ2-3 | TRBV20-1 | - | - | CSALRDSVTDTQYF | TGCAGTGCCCTTCGGGACTCCGTCACAGATACGCAGTATTTT
TRBJ1-4 | TRBV6-5 | TRBD1 | many | CASSRWTGGTTNEKLFF | TGTGCCAGCAGTCGGTGGACAGGCGGTACAACTAATGAAAAACTGTTTTTT
TRBJ1-1 | TRBV7-3 | - | - | CASRGGSGTEAFF | TGTGCCAGCCGGGGTGGATCAGGCACTGAAGCTTTCTTT
TRBJ2-2 | TRBV2 | - | few | CASSNRGLANTGELFF | TGTGCCAGCAGTAACAGGGGACTGGCGAACACCGGGGAGCTGTTTTTT
TRBJ2-5 | TRBV7-2 | TRBD1 | - | CASSSGQGYWTQYF | TGTGCCAGCAGCTCGGGACAGGGTTACTGGACCCAGTACTTC
TRBJ2-1 | TRBV6-2/TRBV6-3 | - | many | CASSYLSARYYNEQFF | TGTGCCAGCAGTTACCTTTCGGCCCGCTACTACAATGAGCAGTTCTTC
TRBJ1-5 | TRBV5-1 | - | - | CASSPTGRLHQPQHF | TGCGCCAGCAGTCCAACCGGGAGACTTCATCAGCCCCAGCATTTT
TRBJ2-2 | TRBV5-1 | - | - | CASSWVPLGGTGELFF | TGCGCCAGCAGCTGGGTCCCCCTAGGGGGTACCGGGGAGCTGTTTTTT
TRBJ2-3 | TRBV12-3/TRBV12-4 | - | few | CASSPSVTDTQYF | TGTGCCAGCAGCCCTTCGGTCACAGATACGCAGTATTTT
TRBJ1-5 | TRBV2 | - | - | CASSEGGEPQHF | TGTGCCAGCAGTGAAGGTGGGGAACCCCAGCATTTT
TRBJ2-5 | TRBV4-2 | - | - | CASSQGSEEETQYF | TGTGCCAGCAGCCAAGGGTCTGAGGAAGAGACCCAGTACTTC
TRBJ2-3 | TRBV7-2 | - | many | CASSSLTDTQYF | TGTGCCAGCAGCTCACTCACAGATACGCAGTATTTT
TRBJ2-7 | TRBV30 | - | few | CAWSVDRYEQYF | TGTGCCTGGAGTGTGGATCGATACGAGCAGTACTTC
TRBJ2-2 | TRBV28 | - | - | CASRYSPGELFF | TGTGCCAGCAGGTACAGCCCCGGGGAGCTGTTTTTT
TRBJ2-3 | TRBV20-1 | - | - | CSANVDTQYF | TGCAGTGCTAACGTGGATACGCAGTATTTT
TRBJ2-1 | TRBV5-6 | - | many | CASSLWLAVSYNEQFF | TGTGCCAGCAGCTTGTGGCTAGCTGTCTCCTACAATGAGCAGTTCTTC
TRBJ2-5 | TRBV5-1 | - | many | CASSLAGLLRETQYF | TGCGCCAGCAGCTTGGCCGGACTACTGAGGGAGACCCAGTACTTC
TRBJ2-5 | TRBV7-9 | - | few | CASSNPPGREPQETQYF | TGTGCCAGCAGCAACCCTCCCGGACGGGAGCCTCAAGAGACCCAGTACTTC
TRBJ1-5 | TRBV25-1 | - | few | CASSVLGGNQPQHF | TGTGCCAGCAGTGTGCTGGGTGGTAATCAGCCCCAGCATTTT